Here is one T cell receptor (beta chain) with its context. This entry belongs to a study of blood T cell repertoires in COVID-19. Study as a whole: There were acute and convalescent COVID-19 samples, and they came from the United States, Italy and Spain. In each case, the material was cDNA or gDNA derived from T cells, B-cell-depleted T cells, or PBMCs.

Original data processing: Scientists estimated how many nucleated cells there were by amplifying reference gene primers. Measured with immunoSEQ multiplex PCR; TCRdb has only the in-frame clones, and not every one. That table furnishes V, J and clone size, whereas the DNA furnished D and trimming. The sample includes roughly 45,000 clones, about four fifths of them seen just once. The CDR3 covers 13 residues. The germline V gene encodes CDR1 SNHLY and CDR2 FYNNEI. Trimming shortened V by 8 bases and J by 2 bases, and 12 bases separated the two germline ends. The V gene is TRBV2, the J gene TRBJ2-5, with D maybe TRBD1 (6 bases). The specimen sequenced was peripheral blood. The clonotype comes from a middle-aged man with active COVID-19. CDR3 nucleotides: TGTGCCAGCCAGTTTACAGGGCAAGAGACCCAGTACTTC. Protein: CASQFTGQETQYF.